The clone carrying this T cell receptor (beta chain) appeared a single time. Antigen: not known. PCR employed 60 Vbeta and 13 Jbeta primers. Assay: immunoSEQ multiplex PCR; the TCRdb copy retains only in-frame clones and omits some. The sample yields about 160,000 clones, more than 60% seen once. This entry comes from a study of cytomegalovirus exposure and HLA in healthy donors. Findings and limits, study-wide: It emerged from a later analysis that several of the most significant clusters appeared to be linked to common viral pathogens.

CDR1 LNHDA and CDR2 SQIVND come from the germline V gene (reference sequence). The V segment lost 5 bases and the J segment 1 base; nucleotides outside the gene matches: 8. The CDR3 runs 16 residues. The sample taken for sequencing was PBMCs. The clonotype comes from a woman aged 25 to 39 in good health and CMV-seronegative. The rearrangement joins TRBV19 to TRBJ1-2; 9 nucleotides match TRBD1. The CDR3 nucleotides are TGTGCCAGTAGTCTGAAGCCGGGACAGGGTAACTATGGCTACACCTTC. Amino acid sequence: CASSLKPGQGNYGYTF.